The 12 T cell receptor beta chains in this list originate from one sample, sequenced in a study of blood T cell repertoires in COVID-19. Measured with immunoSEQ multiplex PCR; TCRdb has only the in-frame clones, and not every one. The sample holds some 450,000 clones, approximately 90% seen once. The source material was peripheral blood. These receptors came from a man between 18 and 35 years old with COVID-19, enrolled during active disease.

This clone was seen a few times. The V call is TRBV5-1, the J call TRBJ2-7, with 7 bases matching TRBD2. The CDR3 spans 14 residues. The germline gives CDR1 SGHRS, CDR2 YFSETQ. Trimming cost V 6 bases and J 2 bases; bases outside gene matches: 8. The CDR3 DNA sequence: TGCGCCAGCATGGGCGGGAGTAACCCCTACGAGCAGTACTTC. Encoded protein: CASMGGSNPYEQYF.

The chain has TRBV7-6 and TRBJ2-7; TRBD1 agrees at 11 bases. The V and J ends lost 3 bases and 7 bases, in that order; junction bases with no gene match: 5. The germline V gene encodes CDR1 SGHVS and CDR2 FNYEAQ. CDR3 length: 14 residues. The CDR3, as DNA: TGTGCCAGCAGCTTGGGACAGGGGGGGTTAGAGCAGTACTTC. It codes for CASSLGQGGLEQYF.

The V gene is TRBV24-1, the J gene TRBJ2-3, with TRBD2 as a possible D gene (5 bases). Deletions cut 3 bases from V and 6 bases from J, with 15 bases between. This CDR3 has 15 residues. The germline V gene encodes CDR1 KGHDR and CDR2 SFDVKD. CDR3 sequence reads: CATSDADPEGDTQYF. Here the CDR3 DNA reads TGTGCCACCAGTGATGCTGATCCCGAGGGCGATACGCAGTATTTT.

In this sample, this clone turned up once. This rearrangement joins TRBV5-1 to TRBJ2-3, with 12 bases matching TRBD2. With V trimmed by 2 bases and J by 4 bases, 8 bases remained unmatched. The CDR3 sequence is 17 residues long. Germline CDR1 is SGHRS and CDR2 is YFSETQ. In DNA, the CDR3 is TGCGCCAGCAGCTTACTGACTAGCGGGGGAGGTTCAGATACGCAGTATTTT. Amino acids: CASSLLTSGGGSDTQYF.

The J gene is TRBJ1-1, the V gene TRBV28; D ambiguous. Germline assignment: CDR1 MDHEN and CDR2 SYDVKM. The V end lost 5 bases, the J end lost 5 bases, and 18 bases lay between the germline ends. The CDR3 has 15 residues. The CDR3: CASSGRTAGGTEAFF. The CDR3, as DNA: TGTGCCAGCAGTGGCCGGACTGCCGGCGGAACTGAAGCTTTCTTT.

The chain employs TRBV11-2 and TRBJ2-5; TRBD2 matches at 10 bases. The CDR3 contains 14 residues. The trim removed 1 base at V and 10 bases at J, leaving 6 bases unmatched. Looked up from germline, CDR1 is SGHAT and CDR2 is FQNNGV. For the CDR3, the DNA is TGTGCCAGCAGCTTAGGGCCAGCGGGAGGGGACCAGTACTTC. It specifies CASSLGPAGGDQYF. The full variable domain, completed using reference TRBV11-2 and TRBJ2-5, is EAGVAQSPRYKIIEKRQSVAFWCNPISGHATLYWYQQILGQGPKLLIQFQNNGVVDDSQLPKDRFSAERLKGVDSTLKIQPAKLEDSAVYLCASSLGPAGGDQYFGPGTRLLVL.

The chain carries TRBV2 and TRBJ2-3, with D possibly matching TRBD1 (5 bases). V shed 7 bases and J shed 0 bases, with 11 bases lying between them. CDR3 size: 14 residues. CDR1 and CDR2 from the germline V gene are SNHLY and FYNNEI. CDR3 amino acids: CASNRGISTDTQYF. The CDR3 DNA sequence: TGTGCCAGCAATAGGGGTATAAGCACAGATACGCAGTATTTT.

The rearrangement links TRBV7-2 to TRBJ1-2, with a weak D call TRBD1 (6 bases). This CDR3 has 14 residues. V was trimmed by 5 bases and J by 3 bases, leaving 13 bases between them. The germline CDR1 and CDR2 sequences are SGHTA and FQGNSA. CDR3 DNA: TGTGCCAGCAGCCCCGGACAGTTGCACTATGGCTACACCTTC. Translating gives CASSPGQLHYGYTF. Filled out from reference TRBV7-2 and TRBJ1-2, the complete variable domain reads GAGVSQSPSNKVTEKGKDVELRCDPISGHTALYWYRQSLGQGLEFLIYFQGNSAPDKSGLPSDRFSAERTGGSVSTLTIQRTQQEDSAVYLCASSPGQLHYGYTFGSGTRLTVV.

This chain's CDR3 is CASSEEGHGTEAFF. CDR3 coding DNA: TGTGCCAGCAGTGAGGAGGGGCACGGGACTGAAGCTTTCTTT. The gene calls are TRBV2 and TRBJ1-1, with D perhaps matching TRBD1 (5 bases). In germline, CDR1 is SNHLY, CDR2 FYNNEI. The CDR3 totals 14 residues. Trimming left V 3 bases short and J 5 bases short, with 13 bases between.

The V and J genes are TRBV19 and TRBJ2-7; 7 bases are a match to TRBD1. CDR1 is LNHDA and CDR2 is SQIVND in the germline V gene (reference sequence). After removal of 5 bases from V and 6 bases from J, the junction contained 7 bases not matched to a gene. The CDR3 sequence is 13 residues long. This CDR3 reads CASSANTGVEQYF. The CDR3 region has the DNA TGTGCCAGTAGTGCCAATACAGGGGTCGAGCAGTACTTC.

This rearrangement joins TRBV28 to TRBJ2-3; 10 positions agree with TRBD2. The V and J ends lost 6 bases and 5 bases, in that order; junction bases with no gene match: 8. Germline CDR1 and CDR2: MDHEN and SYDVKM. The CDR3 is made up of 15 amino acids. The CDR3 here is CASSKPGLAKDTQYF. The CDR3 DNA follows: TGTGCCAGCAGCAAACCGGGACTAGCGAAAGATACGCAGTATTTT.

The CDR3 DNA sequence: TGTGCCAGCAGTCGCCTAGGCGCAGATACGCAGTATTTT. Its protein is CASSRLGADTQYF. This sequence joins TRBV6-5 and TRBJ2-3; D unclear. V lost 5 bases and J 4 bases, leaving 10 bases between the germline ends. CDR1 is MNHEY and CDR2 is SVGAGI in the germline V gene. The CDR3 is 13 residues long.